The 15 T cell receptor beta chains below come from one sample, sequenced in a study of CD8+CD57+ T cells in acquired aplastic anemia. TCR beta VDJ and CDR3 were profiled, and genomic DNA was the template. TCRdb reprocessed the reads with MiXCR, giving one entry per CDR3 protein. Of hundreds of thousands of distinct CDR3 sequences in the sample, 65% to 75% were seen once. Sequencing was performed on sorted CD4+, CD8+, or CD8+CD57+ T cells (not recorded which) from PBMCs. These receptor sequences come from a human donor in good health, serving as a control.

In regard to this clonotype: Because it lacks the conserved phenylalanine or tryptophan at the end, this CDR3 is likely a read error. Because the CDR3's place on the DNA is in doubt, the DNA is left out and the CDR3 is given as listed by TCRdb. The chain recombines TRBV19 with TRBJ1-4. Germline CDR1 and CDR2: LNHDA and SQIVND (reference sequence). The CDR3 length is 15 residues, termini included. CDR3 in amino acids: CASRRDARNSPNLFG.

As to this clonotype: No DNA is shown, since the ends of the CDR3 on it are uncertain; the CDR3 is the one TCRdb lists. V and J are TRBV7-9 and TRBJ2-1; the table's D gene call, TRBD2, was not cross checked with the DNA. Germline V gene data show CDR1 as SEHNR and CDR2 as FQNEAQ (reference sequence). From its first to its last residue, the CDR3 has 16 amino acids. The CDR3 spells CASSIVETQYFGPQFF.

This clonotype was detected ten times or more. V is TRBV24-1 and J is TRBJ2-3, with a weak D call TRBD2 (7 bases). V lost 3 bases to trimming and J lost 3 bases, with 15 bases between them. Germline CDR1 KGHDR, CDR2 SFDVKD. The length of the CDR3 is 16 residues. The CDR3 DNA sequence: TGTGCCACCAGTGATGTCTCGGGGGGCGTAACAGATACGCAGTATTTT. Translation: CATSDVSGGVTDTQYF.

This chain uses TRBV5-1 with TRBJ2-7; the D gene is possibly TRBD1 (6 bases). Trimming shortened V by 2 bases and J by 0 bases, and 15 bases separated the two germline ends. This CDR3 contains 16 residues. Germline lookup yields CDR1 SGHRS and CDR2 YFSETQ. The CDR3 DNA reads as TGCGCCAGCAGCTTTACAGGGTTCCGAAGCTCCTACGAGCAGTACTTC. Its protein is CASSFTGFRSSYEQYF.

About this clonotype itself: Lacking the conserved final phenylalanine or tryptophan, this CDR3 likely reflects a read error. No DNA is shown, since the ends of the CDR3 on it are uncertain; the CDR3 is the one TCRdb lists. CDR3 sequence reads: CASSFEDRAEQKQ. V usage is TRBV7-2 and J usage is TRBJ2-7; the D call in the table, TRBD1, was not verified against the DNA. Termini included, the CDR3 measures 13 amino acids. In germline, CDR1 is SGHTA, CDR2 FQGNSA.

There are many counts of this clonotype. The chain joins TRBV20-1 to TRBJ1-1, with 7 nucleotides matching TRBD1. The CDR3 runs 14 residues. Germline V gene sequence: CDR1 DFQATT, CDR2 SNEGSKA (reference sequence). V was clipped by 0 bases and J by 4 bases; unmatched bases: 5. The CDR3 reads CSARDNAGGTEAFF. CDR3 nucleotides: TGCAGTGCTAGAGATAACGCAGGGGGCACTGAAGCTTTCTTT.

V gene TRBV7-3 combines with J gene TRBJ1-5; possibly TRBD1 for D (5 bases). The germline V and J ends were trimmed by 5 bases and 7 bases, with 18 bases remaining between them. The CDR3 extends over 15 amino acids. Germline V lookup: CDR1 SGHTA, CDR2 FQGTGA. Here the CDR3 DNA reads TGTGCCAGCAGCGCGGGACTAGCGGGTAAACAGCCCCAGCATTTT. Its translation is CASSAGLAGKQPQHF.

With regard to this clonotype: Mismatch with germline at one junction end may stem from a read error. CDR3 residues: CASSLMVGASGHGYTF. CDR3 DNA sequence: TGTGCCAGCAGCCTCATGGTGGGGGCGTCTGGCCATGGTTACACCTTC. This chain links TRBV7-8 with TRBJ1-2; the D gene is possibly TRBD1 (6 bases). The V gene's germline CDR1 is SGHVS and CDR2 FQNEAQ. The CDR3 is made up of 16 amino acids.

This clonotype appeared a few times. This chain connects TRBV11-1 to TRBJ2-3, with a possible D match to TRBD2 (5 bases). CDR3 length: 16 residues. The germline V and J ends were trimmed by 6 bases and 2 bases, with 18 bases remaining between them. The germline V gene has CDR1 SGHAT and CDR2 FQDESV (reference sequence). This chain's CDR3 is CASRRVVEEPTDTQYF. The DNA of the CDR3 is TGTGCCAGCAGGAGAGTGGTGGAGGAGCCCACAGATACGCAGTATTTT.

The table lists this clonotype with a count of one. CDR3 loop: CASRLDRGGYGYTF. As DNA, the CDR3 is TGTGCCAGCAGACTGGACAGGGGGGGTTATGGCTACACCTTC. The V call is TRBV7-9, the J call TRBJ1-2; 10 bases map to TRBD1. There are 14 residues in the CDR3. V was clipped by 6 bases and J by 5 bases; unmatched bases: 6. Germline V gene data show CDR1 as SEHNR and CDR2 as FQNEAQ (reference sequence).

Points on this clonotype: The CDR3 end shows no conserved phenylalanine or tryptophan, and so a read error is likely. The limits of the CDR3 on the DNA are not certain, so only TCRdb's listed CDR3 is given. The gene calls are TRBV19 and TRBJ2-5; whether TRBD1, the table's D call, matches the DNA was not checked. The CDR3 length is 15 residues, termini included. Germline V gene sequence: CDR1 LNHDA, CDR2 SQIVND (reference sequence). The CDR3 spells CASSRAGSTDAIFYQ.

In the case of this clonotype: The germline gene is not matched at one end of the junction; a read error may be the cause. The chain employs TRBV7-3 and TRBJ1-2; 8 bases map to TRBD1. The CDR3 runs 14 residues. Germline lookup yields CDR1 SGHTA and CDR2 FQGTGA. CDR3 nucleotide sequence: TGCGCCAGCAGCTTGCGACAGGGGCGGCATGGCTACACCTTC. It is translated as CASSLRQGRHGYTF.

Turning to this clonotype: With a much larger clone just one base away, this may be a read error. The chain uses TRBV3-1 and TRBJ2-6; D unclear. Germline values: CDR1 LGHDT, CDR2 YNNKEL (reference sequence). The CDR3 runs to 16 residues. CDR3 region: CAGSLPLDSGANVLTF. As DNA, the CDR3 is TGTGCCGGCAGCCTCCCTTTGGACTCTGGGGCCAACGTCCTGACTTTC.

This clonotype was seen more than once but under ten times. The chain employs TRBV2 and TRBJ2-7, with 8 bases matching TRBD1. CDR1 is SNHLY, CDR2 FYNNEI, per germline. V was clipped by 7 bases and J by 0 bases; unmatched bases: 8. The CDR3 runs 15 residues. DNA of the CDR3: TGTGCCAGCAATATAAGGACAGGGAGCTCCTACGAGCAGTACTTC. Translated, it gives CASNIRTGSSYEQYF.

This clonotype was counted a single time. This chain joins TRBV12-3 or TRBV12-4 and TRBJ1-2, with 9 nucleotides matching TRBD1. This CDR3 region has 13 residues. J was trimmed by 7 bases and V by 6 bases; bases with no gene match: 6. The chain's CDR3 is CASRNTGGVGYTF. CDR3 coding DNA: TGTGCCAGCAGAAATACAGGGGGCGTTGGCTACACCTTC.